The 19 T cell receptor beta chains below come from one sample, sequenced in a study of blood T cell repertoires in COVID-19. Data came from immunoSEQ multiplex PCR; TCRdb stores just in-frame clones and leaves some out. This table holds 80,000 to 130,000 clones, roughly 92% found once. The sequenced sample was peripheral blood. These receptors were taken from a man in his 70s with acute or convalescent COVID-19.

The genes are TRBV21-1 and TRBJ2-1; whether TRBD2, the table's D call, matches the DNA was not checked. TRBV21-1 is shown as a pseudogene. The CDR3 has 15 residues. This CDR3 reads CASTPLGPGSVEQFF. The DNA of the CDR3 is TGTGCCAGCACCCCCCTAGGCCCGGGATCCGTTGAGCAGTTCTTC.

V usage is TRBV9 and J usage is TRBJ1-1; possible D gene TRBD1, 5 bases. V was cut by 2 bases and J by 5 bases, with 13 bases left in between. CDR3 size: 14 residues. Germline V gene lookup returns CDR1 SGDLS and CDR2 YYNGEE. CDR3 in amino acids: CASSVGGKDTEAFF. DNA for the CDR3: TGTGCCAGCAGCGTCGGGGGGAAGGATACTGAAGCTTTCTTT.

The count of this clone is one. The chain has TRBV5-1 and TRBJ2-2, with no clear D. Germline V gene data show CDR1 as SGHRS and CDR2 as YFSETQ. Trimming took 1 base from V and 0 from J, leaving 10 bases between them. This CDR3 has 16 amino acids. The CDR3 here is CASSLTRFANTGELFF. The CDR3 bases are TGCGCCAGCAGCTTGACGCGTTTCGCGAACACCGGGGAGCTGTTTTTT.

The rearrangement joins TRBV15 to TRBJ1-1, with 9 bases lining up with TRBD1. This CDR3 contains 15 residues. Germline V CDR1 and CDR2: LNHNV, YYDKDF (reference sequence). V lost 4 bases and J lost 5; bases outside the gene matches: 8. The CDR3 DNA sequence: TGTGCCACCAGCATCAGGACAGGGGTAGGGACTGAAGCTTTCTTT. As protein: CATSIRTGVGTEAFF. Supplemented by reference TRBV15 and TRBJ1-1, the full variable domain reads DAMVIQNPRYQVTQFGKPVTLSCSQTLNHNVMYWYQQKSSQAPKLLFHYYDKDFNNEADTPDNFQSRRPNTSFCFLDIRSPGLGDTAMYLCATSIRTGVGTEAFFGQGTRLTVV.

CDR3 region: CASSEFGGTVSEQYF. CDR3 bases: TGTGCCAGCAGTGAATTCGGGGGGACTGTTAGTGAGCAGTACTTC. V and J are TRBV6-1 and TRBJ2-7; 7 nucleotides match TRBD2. Germline V CDR1 and CDR2: MNHNS, SASEGT. This CDR3 spans 15 amino acids. Trimming took 2 bases from V and 7 from J; bases not matched to a gene: 11.

The sample holds one count of this clone. This chain connects TRBV5-1 to TRBJ1-2; 9 bases agree with TRBD1. After removal of 4 bases from V and 3 bases from J, the junction contained 4 bases not matched to a gene. The CDR3 loop spans 14 amino acids. CDR1 and CDR2 from the germline V gene are SGHRS and YFSETQ. DNA of the CDR3: TGCGCCAGCAGCAATACAGGGGGCGACTATGGCTACACCTTC. The encoded protein is CASSNTGGDYGYTF.

The chain links TRBV2 to TRBJ2-7; possible D gene TRBD2, 6 bases. From germline, CDR1 is SNHLY and CDR2 FYNNEI. V shed 0 bases and J shed 4 bases, with 13 bases lying between them. The CDR3 spans 15 residues. CDR3 sequence reads: CASSEATGVGYEQYF. The CDR3, as DNA: TGTGCCAGCAGTGAAGCCACGGGGGTGGGGTACGAGCAGTACTTC.

The chain combines TRBV28 with TRBJ1-2; 8 bases map to TRBD1. V lost 0 bases to trimming and J lost 6 bases; unmatched junction nucleotides: 6. The length of the CDR3 is 15 residues. The germline CDR1 and CDR2 sequences are MDHEN and SYDVKM. The CDR3 coding sequence is TGTGCCAGCAGTTTATGGGGTCAGGGGGCCGATGGCTACACCTTC. Translation: CASSLWGQGADGYTF.

The rearrangement links TRBV28 to TRBJ2-3; 7 positions match TRBD2. This CDR3 contains 12 residues. Germline V lookup: CDR1 MDHEN, CDR2 SYDVKM. The trim removed 4 bases at V and 11 bases at J, leaving 6 bases unmatched. The CDR3: CASSSGLVMQYF. The CDR3 DNA follows: TGTGCCAGCAGTTCTGGACTAGTCATGCAGTATTTT.

The chain is built from TRBV9 and TRBJ1-5; possibly TRBD1 for D (5 bases). The CDR3 consists of 16 residues. Germline V gene data show CDR1 as SGDLS and CDR2 as YYNGEE. V was trimmed by 3 bases and J by 0 bases, leaving 13 bases between them. In DNA form, the CDR3 reads TGTGCCAGCAGCGCCGGACATCTGTATAGCAATCAGCCCCAGCATTTT. Protein: CASSAGHLYSNQPQHF.

The J gene is TRBJ2-3, the V gene TRBV18; 11 nucleotides match TRBD2. The CDR3 has 17 residues. J lost 0 bases, V lost 6 bases, and 8 bases had no gene match. The germline CDR1 and CDR2 sequences are KGHSH and LQKENI. CDR3 in amino acids: CASSALAGATSTDTQYF. The CDR3 DNA reads TGTGCCAGCTCGGCACTAGCGGGGGCCACTAGCACAGATACGCAGTATTTT.

The CDR3 DNA sequence: TGTGCCAGCAGCTTGGGGGACTTCAGGGACACTGAAGCTTTCTTT. It yields the protein CASSLGDFRDTEAFF. The chain joins TRBV5-6 to TRBJ1-1; D perhaps matches TRBD1 (5 bases). The CDR3 runs 15 residues. The V gene's germline CDR1 is SGHDT and CDR2 YYEEEE. Trimming shortened V by 0 bases and J by 3 bases, and 12 bases separated the two germline ends.

The chain combines TRBV12-3 or TRBV12-4 with TRBJ1-5; TRBD1 aligns across 8 bases. The CDR3 is 13 residues long. The V gene end was trimmed by 5 bases and the J gene end by 6 bases; junction bases not matched to a gene: 3. CDR3 region: CASSRTGTQPQHF. CDR3 DNA: TGTGCCAGCAGTAGGACAGGGACTCAGCCCCAGCATTTT.

CDR3 DNA sequence: TGTGCCACCAGTGATCCCGGACAGGGAGGGAATCAGCCCCAGCATTTT. Its translation is CATSDPGQGGNQPQHF. V is TRBV24-1 and J is TRBJ1-5, with 8 bases that match TRBD1. CDR1 KGHDR and CDR2 SFDVKD come from the germline V gene. Unmatched junction bases numbered 7, after V lost 3 bases and J lost 4 bases. The CDR3 covers 16 residues.

This clone has a handful of counts. This rearrangement joins TRBV5-1 to TRBJ1-3; 8 nucleotides align to TRBD1. This CDR3 spans 14 amino acids. CDR1 is SGHRS and CDR2 is YFSETQ in the germline V gene. With 6 bases clipped from V and 2 bases from J, the junction kept 4 bases outside the gene matches. This CDR3 reads CASTLGQAGNTIYF. Here the CDR3 DNA reads TGCGCCAGCACCCTGGGACAGGCTGGAAACACCATATATTTT.

This clone came up once. The V call is TRBV12-3 or TRBV12-4, the J call TRBJ2-1; D remains ambiguous. Trimming shortened V by 1 base and J by 5 bases, and 6 bases separated the two germline ends. The CDR3 is 13 amino acids. For the CDR3, the DNA is TGTGCCAGCAGTTTAGGAGCGAACAATGAGCAGTTCTTC. Protein: CASSLGANNEQFF.

V gene TRBV19 combines with J gene TRBJ1-6, with TRBD1 as a possible D gene (6 bases). Trimming took off 7 bases at V and 6 bases at J, with 16 bases between the two ends. Germline values: CDR1 LNHDA, CDR2 SQIVND (reference sequence). The CDR3 totals 15 residues. In DNA form, the CDR3 reads TGTGCCAGTAACGTAGGACAGACCATTAATTCACCCCTCCACTTT. Protein product: CASNVGQTINSPLHF.

V and J are TRBV18 and TRBJ1-6, with 8 positions matching TRBD1. After removal of 2 bases from V and 5 bases from J, the junction contained 5 bases not matched to a gene. The CDR3 has 16 amino acids. The germline V gene has CDR1 KGHSH and CDR2 LQKENI. The CDR3 reads CASSPRTGIDNSPLHF. CDR3 DNA: TGTGCCAGCTCACCAAGGACAGGGATCGATAATTCACCCCTCCACTTT.

The V call is TRBV18, the J call TRBJ2-5, with 12 bases matching TRBD1. The CDR3 contains 18 residues. Trimming cost V 5 bases and J 2 bases; bases outside gene matches: 12. Germline CDR1 KGHSH, CDR2 LQKENI. The CDR3 protein is CASSSTGQGAGGQETQYF. CDR3 coding DNA: TGTGCCAGCTCATCTACGGGACAGGGGGCGGGCGGACAAGAGACCCAGTACTTC.